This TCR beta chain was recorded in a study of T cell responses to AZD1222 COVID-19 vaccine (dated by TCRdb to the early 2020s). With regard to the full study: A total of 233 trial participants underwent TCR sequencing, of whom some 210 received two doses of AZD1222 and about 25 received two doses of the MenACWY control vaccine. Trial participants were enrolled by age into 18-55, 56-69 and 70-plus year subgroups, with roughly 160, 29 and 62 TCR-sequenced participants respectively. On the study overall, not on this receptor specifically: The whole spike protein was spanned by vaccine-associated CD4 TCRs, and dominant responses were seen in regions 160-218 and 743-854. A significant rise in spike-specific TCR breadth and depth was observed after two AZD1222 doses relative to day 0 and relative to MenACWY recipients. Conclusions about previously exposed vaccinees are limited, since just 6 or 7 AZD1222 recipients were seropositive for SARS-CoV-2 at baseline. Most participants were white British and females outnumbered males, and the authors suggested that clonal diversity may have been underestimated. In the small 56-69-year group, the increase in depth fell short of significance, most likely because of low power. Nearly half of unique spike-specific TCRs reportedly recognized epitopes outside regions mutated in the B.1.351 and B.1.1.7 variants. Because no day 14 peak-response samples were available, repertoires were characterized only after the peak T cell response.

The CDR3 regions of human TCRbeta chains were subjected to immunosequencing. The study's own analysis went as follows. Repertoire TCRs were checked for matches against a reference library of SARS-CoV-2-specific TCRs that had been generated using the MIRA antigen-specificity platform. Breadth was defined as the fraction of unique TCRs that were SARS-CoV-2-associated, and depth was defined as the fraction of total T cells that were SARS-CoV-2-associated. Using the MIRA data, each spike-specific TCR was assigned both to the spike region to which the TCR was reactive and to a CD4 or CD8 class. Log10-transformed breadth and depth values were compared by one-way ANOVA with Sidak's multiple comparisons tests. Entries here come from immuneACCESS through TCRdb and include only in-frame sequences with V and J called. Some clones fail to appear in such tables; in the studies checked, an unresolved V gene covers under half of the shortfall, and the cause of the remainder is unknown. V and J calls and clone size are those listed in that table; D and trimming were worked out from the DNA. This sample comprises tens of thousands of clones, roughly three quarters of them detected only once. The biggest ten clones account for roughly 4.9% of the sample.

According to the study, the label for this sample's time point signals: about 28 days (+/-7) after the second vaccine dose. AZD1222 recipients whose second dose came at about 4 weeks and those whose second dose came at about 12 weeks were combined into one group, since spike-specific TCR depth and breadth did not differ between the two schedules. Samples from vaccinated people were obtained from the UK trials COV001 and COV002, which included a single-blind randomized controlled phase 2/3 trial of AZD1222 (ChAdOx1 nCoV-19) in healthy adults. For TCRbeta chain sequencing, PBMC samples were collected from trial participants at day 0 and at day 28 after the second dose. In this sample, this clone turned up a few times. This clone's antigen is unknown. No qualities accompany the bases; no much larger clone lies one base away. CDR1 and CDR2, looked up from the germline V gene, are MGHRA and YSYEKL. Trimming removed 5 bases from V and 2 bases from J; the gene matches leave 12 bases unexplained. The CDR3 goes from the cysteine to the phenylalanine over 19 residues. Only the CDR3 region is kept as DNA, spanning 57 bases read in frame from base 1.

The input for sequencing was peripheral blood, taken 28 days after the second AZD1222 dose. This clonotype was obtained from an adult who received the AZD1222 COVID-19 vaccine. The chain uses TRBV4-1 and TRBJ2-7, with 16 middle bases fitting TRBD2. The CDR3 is CASSSGTSGRAFDPYEQYF. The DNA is TGCGCCAGCAGCTCAGGGACTAGCGGGAGGGCCTTCGATCCCTACGAGCAGTACTTC.